This T cell receptor beta chain was sequenced during a study of blood T cells in healthy people across ages. The germline V gene has CDR1 SGHRS and CDR2 YFSETQ. The CDR3 length is 12 residues. V was trimmed by 4 bases and J by 15 bases, leaving 17 bases between them. Together with a sample-barcoded 5' primer, a J-beta primer mix was included in a second PCR lasting about 7 to 11 cycles. TCRdb re-analysed the 5' RACE reads in MiXCR, keeping a single row per CDR3 protein. Here the sample spans around 940,000 distinct CDR3 sequences, roughly 50% being singletons. Isolated PBMCs totaled at least 6.5 million in each sample.

V gene TRBV5-1 combines with J gene TRBJ2-1; D might be TRBD2 (6 bases). The clonotype comes from a woman aged 60-75 years in good health. What was sequenced was blood. The CDR3 protein is CASSPSTRGMFF. In nucleotides, the CDR3 is TGCGCCAGCAGCCCGTCGACTAGGGGCATGTTCTTC.